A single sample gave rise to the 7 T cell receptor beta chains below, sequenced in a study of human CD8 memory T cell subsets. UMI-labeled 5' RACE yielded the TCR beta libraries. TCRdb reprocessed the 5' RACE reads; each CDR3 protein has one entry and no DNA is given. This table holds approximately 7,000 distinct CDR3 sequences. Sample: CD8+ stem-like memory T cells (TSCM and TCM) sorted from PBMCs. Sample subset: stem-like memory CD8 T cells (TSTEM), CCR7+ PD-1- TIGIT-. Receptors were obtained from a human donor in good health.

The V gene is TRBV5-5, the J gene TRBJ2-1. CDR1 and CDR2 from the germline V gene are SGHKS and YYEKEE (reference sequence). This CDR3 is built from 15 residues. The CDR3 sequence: CASSLGASSYNEQFF.

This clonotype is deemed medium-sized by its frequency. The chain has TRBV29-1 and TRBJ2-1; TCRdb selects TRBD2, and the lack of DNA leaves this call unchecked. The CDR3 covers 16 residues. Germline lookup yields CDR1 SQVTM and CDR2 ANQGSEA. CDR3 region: CSVEDQTGVYYNEQFF.

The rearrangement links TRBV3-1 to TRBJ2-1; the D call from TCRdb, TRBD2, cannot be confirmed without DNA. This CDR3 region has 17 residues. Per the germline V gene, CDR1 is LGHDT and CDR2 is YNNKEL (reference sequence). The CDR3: CASSQAISGRTHNEQFF.

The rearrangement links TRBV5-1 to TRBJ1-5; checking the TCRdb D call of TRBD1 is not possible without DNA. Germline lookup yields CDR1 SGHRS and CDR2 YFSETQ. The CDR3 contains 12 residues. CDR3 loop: CASSPTGQPQHF.

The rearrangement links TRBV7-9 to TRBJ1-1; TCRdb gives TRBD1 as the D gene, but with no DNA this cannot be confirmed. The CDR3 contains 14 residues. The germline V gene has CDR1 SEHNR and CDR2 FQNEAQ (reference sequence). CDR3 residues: CASSLGLGDTEAFF.

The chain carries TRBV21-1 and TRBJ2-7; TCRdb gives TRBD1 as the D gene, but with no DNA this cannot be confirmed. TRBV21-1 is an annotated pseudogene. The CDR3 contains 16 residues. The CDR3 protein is CASSKESGRDSYEQYF.

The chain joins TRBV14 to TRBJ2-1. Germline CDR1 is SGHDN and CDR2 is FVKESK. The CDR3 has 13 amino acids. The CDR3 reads CASSRVLLNEQFF.